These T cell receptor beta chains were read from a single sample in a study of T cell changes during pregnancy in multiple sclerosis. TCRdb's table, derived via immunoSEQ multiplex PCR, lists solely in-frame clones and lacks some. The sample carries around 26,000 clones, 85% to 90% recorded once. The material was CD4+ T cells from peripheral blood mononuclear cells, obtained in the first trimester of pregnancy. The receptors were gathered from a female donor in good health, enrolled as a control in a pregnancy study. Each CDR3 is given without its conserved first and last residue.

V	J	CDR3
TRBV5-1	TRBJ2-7	ASSRPGRAHEQY
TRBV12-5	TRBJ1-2	ASMPGTGRVWDYGYT
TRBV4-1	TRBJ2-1	ASSQEGGTYNEQF
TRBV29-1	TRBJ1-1	SVEYRGPPGAF
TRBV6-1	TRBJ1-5	ASSEAAGSNQPQH
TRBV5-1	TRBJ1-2	ASSSGGATYGYT
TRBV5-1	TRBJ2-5	ASSSGTNPTSGRGETQY
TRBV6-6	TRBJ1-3	ASSPGQWTGNTIY
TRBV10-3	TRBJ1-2	AAGVNRDANYGYT
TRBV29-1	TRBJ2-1	SVAGLHYNEQF
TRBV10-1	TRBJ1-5	ASSDRARSQPQH
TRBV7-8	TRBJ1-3	ASSLEGGQGDTRN
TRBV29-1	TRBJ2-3	SVRGTDTQY
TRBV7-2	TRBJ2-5	ASSPTSGGGGETQY
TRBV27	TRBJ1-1	ASSLKSGGTLNTEAF
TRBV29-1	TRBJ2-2	SVTQGSVNTGELF
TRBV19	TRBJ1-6	ASRPGQGDNSPLH
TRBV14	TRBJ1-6	ASSQEGQGMWSYNSPLH
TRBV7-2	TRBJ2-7	ASSLASRLSSYEQY
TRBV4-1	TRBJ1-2	ASSQETAYGYT
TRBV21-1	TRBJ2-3	ASSTSTTSSTDTQY
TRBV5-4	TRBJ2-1	ASTDTWKTGGNEQF
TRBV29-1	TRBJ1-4	SVETATNEKLF
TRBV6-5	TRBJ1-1	ASSNPGLLNTEAF
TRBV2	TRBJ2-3	ASIYGTATDTQY
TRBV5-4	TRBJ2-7	ASSRTGAYEQY
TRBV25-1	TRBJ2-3	ASSDWDSGTDTQY
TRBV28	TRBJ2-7	ASSLWIGSSGNSYEQY
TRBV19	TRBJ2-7	ASSATSGGRNEQY
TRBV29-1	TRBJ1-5	SATDNSNQPQH
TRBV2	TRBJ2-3	ASSEAGTSGRGTDTQY
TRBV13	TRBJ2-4	ASSLGGRPDRAKNIQY
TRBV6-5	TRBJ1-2	ASSDNRGGGYT
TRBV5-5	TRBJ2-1	ASSLAPSGGNTNQF
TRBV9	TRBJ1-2	ASSSLDSHLANYGYT
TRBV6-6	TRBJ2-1	ASGGGSYNEQF
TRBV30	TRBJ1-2	AWGGQGVGGYT
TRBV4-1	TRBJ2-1	ASSQGLAGSYNEQF
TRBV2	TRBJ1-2	ASSAMEGAEGYT
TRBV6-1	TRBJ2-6	ASSAGVSGANVLT
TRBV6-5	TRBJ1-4	ASAGVATNEKLF
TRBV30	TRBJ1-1	AWSPGGTEAF
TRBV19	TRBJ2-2	ASSPGHGTGELF
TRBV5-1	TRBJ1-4	ASSFTGATNEKLF
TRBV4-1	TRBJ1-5	ASSQGGGSEPQH
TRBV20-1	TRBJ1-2	SASGVERT
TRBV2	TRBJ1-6	ASETLGRENSPLH
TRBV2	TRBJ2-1	ASRGGTSPTYEQF
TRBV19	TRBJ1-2	ASSIPGQIYGYT
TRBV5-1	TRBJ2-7	ASSLAGSHGYEQY
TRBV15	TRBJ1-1	ATSREQMNTEAF
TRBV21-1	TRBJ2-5	ASSKNSKQETQY